This T cell receptor beta chain emerged from a study of PD-1 blockade in classical Hodgkin lymphoma. Only one count was recorded for this clone. Clones were sequenced by immunoSEQ multiplex PCR, and TCRdb holds only the in-frame ones, with some missing. The data show about 30,000 clones, approximately 85% seen once. No patient escaped relapse after autologous stem cell transplantation, and brentuximab vedotin exposure varied. Thawed PBMCs underwent magnetic negative selection to yield purified CD4+ T cells. Germline values: CDR1 LNHDA, CDR2 SQIVND (reference sequence). Trimming at V came to 1 base and at J to 1 base, leaving 2 bases not matched to a gene. The CDR3 sequence is 15 residues long.

This sample comprised CD4+ T cells from blood, obtained at baseline. The receptor comes from a human donor with classical Hodgkin lymphoma. The chain couples TRBV19 to TRBJ2-3; 7 bases are a match to TRBD2. CDR3 nucleotides: TGTGCCAGTAGTATAGCACGGGGGGGCACAGATACGCAGTATTTT. It specifies CASSIARGGTDTQYF.